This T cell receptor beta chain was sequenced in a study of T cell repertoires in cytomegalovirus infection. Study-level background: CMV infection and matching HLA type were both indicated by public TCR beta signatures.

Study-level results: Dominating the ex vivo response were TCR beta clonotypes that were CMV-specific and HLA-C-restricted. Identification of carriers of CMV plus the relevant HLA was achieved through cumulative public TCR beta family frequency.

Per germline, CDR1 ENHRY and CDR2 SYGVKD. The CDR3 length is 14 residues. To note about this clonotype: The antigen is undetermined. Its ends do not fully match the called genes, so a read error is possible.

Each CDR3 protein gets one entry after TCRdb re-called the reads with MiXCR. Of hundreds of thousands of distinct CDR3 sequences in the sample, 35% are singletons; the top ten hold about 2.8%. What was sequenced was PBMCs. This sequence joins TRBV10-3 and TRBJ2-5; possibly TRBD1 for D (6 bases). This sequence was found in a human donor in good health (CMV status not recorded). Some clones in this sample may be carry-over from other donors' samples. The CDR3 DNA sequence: TGTGCCATCAGTGACAGGGGTGACCAAGATACCCAGTACTTC. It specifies CAISDRGDQDTQYF.